The clone carrying this T cell receptor beta chain was seen just once. Other DNA sequences in the sample encode the same CDR3. The data derive from a study of blood T cell repertoires in COVID-19. Overall study: There were acute and convalescent COVID-19 samples, and they came from the United States, Italy and Spain.

Researchers sorted participants into cohorts using their self-reported clinical history. The repertoire was sequenced with immunoSEQ multiplex PCR; TCRdb's copy has only in-frame clones and lacks some. The repertoire holds 160,000 or so clones, over 70% seen once, with roughly 5.7% in the top ten. The source of this sequence is a middle-aged woman with acute COVID-19. Sequencing used PBMCs or T cells enriched from blood (not recorded which).

The CDR3, as DNA: TGTGCCAGCAGTTTACAGGGAGAAGCTTTCTTT. Protein: CASSLQGEAFF. The chain has TRBV27 and TRBJ1-1; TRBD1 might be the D (5 bases). This CDR3 is 11 amino acids long. The germline V gene has CDR1 MNHEY and CDR2 SMNVEV (reference sequence). With 2 bases removed from V and 8 bases from J, the gap between germline ends came to 6 bases.